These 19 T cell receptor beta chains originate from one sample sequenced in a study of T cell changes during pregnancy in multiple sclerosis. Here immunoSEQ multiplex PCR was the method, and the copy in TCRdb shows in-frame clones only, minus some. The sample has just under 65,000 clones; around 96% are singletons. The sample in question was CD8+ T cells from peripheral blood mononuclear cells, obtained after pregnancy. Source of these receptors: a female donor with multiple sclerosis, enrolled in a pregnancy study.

CDR3 coding DNA: TGTGCCAGCAGCTTAGGGGCAGGTCAGTACGAGCAGTACTTC. Its translation: CASSLGAGQYEQYF. The gene calls are TRBV7-6 and TRBJ2-7; D gene ambiguous. The CDR3 loop spans 14 amino acids. The V end lost 1 base, the J end lost 4 bases, and 11 bases lay between the germline ends. Germline CDR1 reads SGHVS; CDR2 reads FNYEAQ. The full variable domain, with the rest looked up from reference TRBV7-6 and TRBJ2-7, is GAGVSQSPRYKVTKRGQDVALRCDPISGHVSLYWYRQALGQGPEFLTYFNYEAQQDKSGLPNDRFSAERPEGSISTLTIQRTEQRDSAMYRCASSLGAGQYEQYFGPGTRLTVT.

The CDR3 nucleotides are TGTGCCAGCAGACCTCCCCCAGGGGGAGGAACCACTGAAGCTTTCTTT. It specifies CASRPPPGGGTTEAFF. The genes are TRBV28 and TRBJ1-1, with 7 bases that match TRBD1. Germline assignment: CDR1 MDHEN and CDR2 SYDVKM. V gave up 6 bases and J gave up 4 bases; unmatched junction bases: 14. This CDR3 region has 16 residues.

CDR3 loop: CASSYGGTNYEQYF. CDR3 nucleotide sequence: TGTGCCAGCAGTTACGGAGGAACCAACTACGAGCAGTACTTC. The rearrangement joins TRBV6-5 to TRBJ2-7; D is perhaps TRBD2 (5 bases). With 2 bases removed from V and 3 bases from J, the gap between germline ends came to 11 bases. Per germline, CDR1 MNHEY and CDR2 SVGAGI. There are 14 residues in the CDR3.

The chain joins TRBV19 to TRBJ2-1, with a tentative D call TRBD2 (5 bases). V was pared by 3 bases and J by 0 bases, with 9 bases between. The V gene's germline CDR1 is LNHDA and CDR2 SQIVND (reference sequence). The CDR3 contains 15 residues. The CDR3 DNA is TGTGCCAGTAGTATGGGAGCAAGCTCCTACAATGAGCAGTTCTTC. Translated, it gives CASSMGASSYNEQFF.

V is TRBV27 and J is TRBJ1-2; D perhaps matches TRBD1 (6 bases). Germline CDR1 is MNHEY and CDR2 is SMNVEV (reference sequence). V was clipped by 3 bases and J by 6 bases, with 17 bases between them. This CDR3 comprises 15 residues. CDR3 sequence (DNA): TGTGCCAGCAGTTTGACAGGTCGAGAACTGAATGGCTACACCTTC. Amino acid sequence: CASSLTGRELNGYTF.

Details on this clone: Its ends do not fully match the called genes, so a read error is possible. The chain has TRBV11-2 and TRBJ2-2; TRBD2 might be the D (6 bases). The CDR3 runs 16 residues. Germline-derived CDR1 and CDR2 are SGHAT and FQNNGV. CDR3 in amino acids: CASSLEWARDPPLVFF. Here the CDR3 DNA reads TGTGCCAGCAGCCTAGAGTGGGCGCGGGACCCCCCGCTGGTGTTTTTT.

The CDR3 DNA sequence: TGTGCCAGCAGCACCCCGGAAGAGACCCAGTACTTC. This translates into CASSTPEETQYF. The rearrangement uses TRBV6-6 and TRBJ2-5; D is uncertain. Germline V CDR1 and CDR2: MNHNY, SVGAGI (reference sequence). The CDR3 covers 12 residues. V was pared by 6 bases and J by 3 bases, with 8 bases between.

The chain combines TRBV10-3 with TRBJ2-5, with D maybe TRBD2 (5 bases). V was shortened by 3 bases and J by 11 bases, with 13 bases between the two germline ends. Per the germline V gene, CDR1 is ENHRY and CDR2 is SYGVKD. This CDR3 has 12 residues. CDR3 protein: CAISDQLWEQYF. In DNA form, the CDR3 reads TGTGCCATCAGTGATCAGCTGTGGGAGCAGTACTTC.

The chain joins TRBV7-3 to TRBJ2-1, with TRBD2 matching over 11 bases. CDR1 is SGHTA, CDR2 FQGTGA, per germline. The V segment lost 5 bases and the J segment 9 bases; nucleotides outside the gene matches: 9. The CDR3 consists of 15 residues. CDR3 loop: CASSAQLAGVGEQFF. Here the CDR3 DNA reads TGTGCCAGCAGCGCCCAACTAGCGGGAGTGGGTGAGCAGTTCTTC.

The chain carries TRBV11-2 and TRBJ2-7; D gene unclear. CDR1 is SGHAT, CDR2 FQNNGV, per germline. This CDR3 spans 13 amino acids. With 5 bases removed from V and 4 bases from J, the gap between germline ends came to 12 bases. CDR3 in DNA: TGTGCCAGCAGCCCATACACCGAATACGAGCAGTACTTC. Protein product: CASSPYTEYEQYF.

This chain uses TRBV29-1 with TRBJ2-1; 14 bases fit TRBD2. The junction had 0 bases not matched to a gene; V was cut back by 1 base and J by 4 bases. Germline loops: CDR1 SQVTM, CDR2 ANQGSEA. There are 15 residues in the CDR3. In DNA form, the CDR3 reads TGCAGCGTTGAAGGACTAGCGGGAGGGTACAATGAGCAGTTCTTC. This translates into CSVEGLAGGYNEQFF.

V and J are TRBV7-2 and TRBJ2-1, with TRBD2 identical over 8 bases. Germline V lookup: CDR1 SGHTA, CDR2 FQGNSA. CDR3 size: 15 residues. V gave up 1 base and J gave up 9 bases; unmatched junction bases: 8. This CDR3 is CASSLVKRGRGEQFF. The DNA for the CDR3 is TGTGCCAGCAGCTTAGTCAAGCGGGGGAGGGGTGAGCAGTTCTTC. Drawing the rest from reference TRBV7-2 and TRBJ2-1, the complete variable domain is GAGVSQSPSNKVTEKGKDVELRCDPISGHTALYWYRQSLGQGLEFLIYFQGNSAPDKSGLPSDRFSAERTGGSVSTLTIQRTQQEDSAVYLCASSLVKRGRGEQFFGPGTRLTVL.

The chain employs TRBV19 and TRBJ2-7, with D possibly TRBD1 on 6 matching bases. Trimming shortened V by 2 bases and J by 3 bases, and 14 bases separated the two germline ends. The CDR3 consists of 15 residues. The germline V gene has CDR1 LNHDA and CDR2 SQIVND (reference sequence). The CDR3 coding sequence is TGTGCCAGTAGTATACAGGGGCCGGTCATCTACGAGCAGTACTTC. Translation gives CASSIQGPVIYEQYF.

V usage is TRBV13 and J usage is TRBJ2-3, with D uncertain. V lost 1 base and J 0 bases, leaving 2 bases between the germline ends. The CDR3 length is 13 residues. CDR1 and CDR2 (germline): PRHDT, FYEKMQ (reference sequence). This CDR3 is CASSLASTDTQYF. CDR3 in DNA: TGTGCCAGCAGCTTAGCTAGCACAGATACGCAGTATTTT.

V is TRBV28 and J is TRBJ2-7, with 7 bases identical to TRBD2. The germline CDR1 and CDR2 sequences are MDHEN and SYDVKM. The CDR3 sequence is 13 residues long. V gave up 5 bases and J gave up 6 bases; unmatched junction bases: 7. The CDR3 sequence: CASSPAGDGEQYF. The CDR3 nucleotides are TGTGCCAGCAGTCCCGCGGGAGACGGCGAGCAGTACTTC.

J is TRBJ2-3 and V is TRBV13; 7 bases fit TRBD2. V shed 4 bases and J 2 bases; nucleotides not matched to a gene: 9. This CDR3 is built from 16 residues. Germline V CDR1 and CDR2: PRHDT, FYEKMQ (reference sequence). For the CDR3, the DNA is TGTGCCAGCAGCTCAAGACTAGCCGGTAACACAGATACGCAGTATTTT. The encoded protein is CASSSRLAGNTDTQYF.

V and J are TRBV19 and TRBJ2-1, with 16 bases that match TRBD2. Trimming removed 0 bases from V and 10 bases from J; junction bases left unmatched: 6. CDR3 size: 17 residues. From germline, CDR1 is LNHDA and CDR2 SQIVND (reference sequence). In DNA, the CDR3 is TGTGCCAGTAGTATAGAGGGACTAGCGGGAGGGCTGTTGGAGCAGTTCTTC. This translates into CASSIEGLAGGLLEQFF.

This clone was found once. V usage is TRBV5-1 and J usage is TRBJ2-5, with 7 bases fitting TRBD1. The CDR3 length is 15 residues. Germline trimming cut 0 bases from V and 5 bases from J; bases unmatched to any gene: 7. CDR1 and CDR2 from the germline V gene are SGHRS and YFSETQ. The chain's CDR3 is CASSLETGFEETQYF. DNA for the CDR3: TGCGCCAGCAGCTTGGAGACAGGGTTTGAGGAGACCCAGTACTTC.

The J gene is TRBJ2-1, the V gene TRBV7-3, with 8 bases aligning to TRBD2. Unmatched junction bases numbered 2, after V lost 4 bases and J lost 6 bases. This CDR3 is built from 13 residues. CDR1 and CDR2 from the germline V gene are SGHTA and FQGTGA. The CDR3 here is CASSSSGSNEQFF. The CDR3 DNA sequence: TGTGCCAGCAGCTCCAGCGGGAGCAATGAGCAGTTCTTC.